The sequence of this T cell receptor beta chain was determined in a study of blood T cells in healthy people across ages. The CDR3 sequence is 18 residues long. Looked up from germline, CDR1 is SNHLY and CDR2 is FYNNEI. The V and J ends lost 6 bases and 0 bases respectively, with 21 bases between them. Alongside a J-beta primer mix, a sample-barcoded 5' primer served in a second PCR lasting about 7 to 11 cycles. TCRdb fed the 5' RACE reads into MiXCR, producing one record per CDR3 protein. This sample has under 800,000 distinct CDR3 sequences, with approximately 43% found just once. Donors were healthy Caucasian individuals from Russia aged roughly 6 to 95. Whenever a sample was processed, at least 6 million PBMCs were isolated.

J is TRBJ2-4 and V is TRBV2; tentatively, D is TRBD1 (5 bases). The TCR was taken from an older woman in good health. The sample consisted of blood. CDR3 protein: CASREHTTGLGAKNIQYF. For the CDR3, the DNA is TGTGCCAGCAGGGAACACACAACAGGCTTAGGAGCCAAAAACATTCAGTACTTC.